This T cell receptor (beta chain) was sequenced during a study of T cell therapy after organ transplantation. Time point in this sample: 4-8 weeks after completion of therapy. On this clone itself: The antigen is undetermined.

Study-wide points: In nonresponders, large pretherapy expansions changed minimally after therapy. Pretherapy CD8 clonality inversely correlated with its fold change after therapy. Confounding by concurrent antirejection or antiviral medications was not assessed.

The V gene lost 5 bases and the J gene lost 8 bases, with 16 bases spanning the gap. Looked up from germline, CDR1 is SEHNR and CDR2 is FQNEAQ (reference sequence). This CDR3 spans 14 amino acids. The method was immunoSEQ multiplex PCR; TCRdb's version includes in-frame clones alone and lacks a portion of them. The data hold 20,000 or so clones, with 81% observed a single time. This chain uses TRBV7-9 with TRBJ2-1; D possibly corresponds to TRBD1 (6 bases). The sample here was CD8+ T cells from blood, taken after autologous CMV-specific T cell therapy. The receptor was isolated from a human patient who had received a solid organ transplant and had CMV disease. Some T cells may be graft donor cells. CDR3 protein: CASSVYAQGDEQFF. The CDR3 DNA reads as TGTGCCAGCAGCGTATATGCACAGGGCGATGAGCAGTTCTTC. Supplemented by reference TRBV7-9 and TRBJ2-1, the full variable domain reads DTGVSQNPRHKITKRGQNVTFRCDPISEHNRLYWYRQTLGQGPEFLTYFQNEAQLEKSRLLSDRFSAERPKGSFSTLEIQRTEQGDSAMYLCASSVYAQGDEQFFGPGTRLTVL.